These 12 T cell receptor beta chains were sequenced from one sample in a study of blood T cell repertoires in COVID-19 (dated by TCRdb to about 2020). Library preparation employed the immunoSEQ multiplex PCR assay. In TCRdb, the immuneACCESS table is reduced to in-frame sequences with V and J assigned. These tables do not hold every clone; where another copy was compared, an unresolved V gene accounts for under half, and the others remain unexplained. The sample records about 110,000 clones, around nine tenths of which are singletons. The ten largest clonotypes hold around 1.2% of the sample. The sequenced material came from peripheral blood. These receptors came from a woman in her twenties or thirties with acute or convalescent COVID-19.

This clone came up once. This chain connects TRBV27 to TRBJ1-3, with no clear D. Looked up from germline, CDR1 is MNHEY and CDR2 is SMNVEV (reference sequence). This CDR3 has 15 amino acids. Trimming left V 5 bases short and J 0 bases short, with 11 bases between. In DNA, the CDR3 is TGTGCCAGCAGTCCAGACACCTACTCTGGAAACACCATATATTTT. Its protein product is CASSPDTYSGNTIYF.

This CDR3 reads CSALLLGEQYF. For the CDR3, the DNA is TGCAGTGCTCTCCTTCTCGGCGAGCAGTACTTC. The chain carries TRBV20-1 and TRBJ2-7; unclear D gene. Germline V gene data show CDR1 as DFQATT and CDR2 as SNEGSKA (reference sequence). The CDR3 consists of 11 residues. V gave up 5 bases and J gave up 6 bases, with 11 bases separating them.

The gene calls are TRBV14 and TRBJ2-1; TRBD1 matches at 8 bases. Germline values: CDR1 SGHDN, CDR2 FVKESK. Losses at the gene ends were 4 bases for V and 0 bases for J; bases not matched to a gene: 5. This CDR3 spans 16 amino acids. The CDR3, as DNA: TGTGCCAGCAGCCCCCCCGGACAGGGCTCCTACAATGAGCAGTTCTTC. Translation gives CASSPPGQGSYNEQFF.

V usage is TRBV5-6 and J usage is TRBJ1-6; unclear D gene. Looked up from germline, CDR1 is SGHDT and CDR2 is YYEEEE. The CDR3 totals 16 residues. Deletions cut 4 bases from V and 6 bases from J, with 17 bases between. CDR3: CASSAFEAPVNSPLHF. The CDR3 DNA reads as TGTGCCAGCAGCGCCTTTGAGGCCCCTGTTAATTCACCCCTCCACTTT.

This sequence joins TRBV27 and TRBJ1-2, with TRBD1 identical over 10 bases. Germline lookup yields CDR1 MNHEY and CDR2 SMNVEV (reference sequence). Trimming removed 2 bases from V and 5 bases from J; junction bases left unmatched: 8. The CDR3 length is 16 residues. CDR3 in DNA: TGTGCCAGCAGTTTACTTCAGACAGGGGGCATGTATGGCTACACCTTC. Translation: CASSLLQTGGMYGYTF.

This chain connects TRBV27 to TRBJ2-3; D call uncertain. This CDR3 region has 13 residues. Germline CDR1 and CDR2: MNHEY and SMNVEV (reference sequence). V was shortened by 6 bases and J by 2 bases, with 9 bases between the two germline ends. The CDR3 sequence: CASRLLNTDTQYF. Written as DNA, the CDR3 is TGTGCCAGCAGACTCCTAAACACAGATACGCAGTATTTT.

This chain connects TRBV30 to TRBJ1-2; TRBD1 matches at 9 bases. This CDR3 comprises 14 residues. V shed 5 bases, J shed 4 bases, and the junction held 8 bases outside the gene matches. Germline values: CDR1 GTSNPN, CDR2 SVGIG (reference sequence). CDR3 nucleotides: TGTGCCTGGGAAAACAGGGGGCTCGGCTATGGCTACACCTTC. Protein product: CAWENRGLGYGYTF.

The V call is TRBV5-8, the J call TRBJ2-2, with a possible D match to TRBD1 (6 bases). This CDR3 has 17 residues. V lost 0 bases to trimming and J lost 0 bases, with 12 bases between them. Germline lookup yields CDR1 SGHTS and CDR2 YDEGEE. Written as DNA, the CDR3 is TGTGCCAGCAGCTTGGATCCGGCAGGGGCGAACACCGGGGAGCTGTTTTTT. It specifies CASSLDPAGANTGELFF.

The V and J genes are TRBV9 and TRBJ2-2; D gene uncertain. Germline CDR1 and CDR2: SGDLS and YYNGEE. The CDR3 runs to 14 residues. The V end was cut by 4 bases, the J end by 1 base, with 8 bases between. CDR3 in amino acids: CASSPRQNTGELFF. Written as DNA, the CDR3 is TGTGCCAGCAGCCCTCGACAGAACACCGGGGAGCTGTTTTTT. Supplemented by reference TRBV9 and TRBJ2-2, the full variable domain reads DSGVTQTPKHLITATGQRVTLRCSPRSGDLSVYWYQQSLDQGLQFLIQYYNGEERAKGNILERFSAQQFPDLHSELNLSSLELGDSALYFCASSPRQNTGELFFGEGSRLTVL.

The chain links TRBV6-2 or TRBV6-3 to TRBJ2-1; 9 bases map to TRBD1. CDR3 length equals 15 residues. Unmatched junction bases numbered 4, after V lost 2 bases and J lost 5 bases. Germline V CDR1 and CDR2: MNHEY, SVGEGT. The CDR3 region is CASSYRDRADNEQFF. CDR3 nucleotides: TGTGCCAGCAGTTACCGGGACAGGGCGGACAATGAGCAGTTCTTC.

CDR3 loop: CASSPGPPGLAGPRQYF. CDR3 sequence (DNA): TGTGCCAGTAGCCCCGGCCCCCCGGGACTAGCGGGGCCGCGTCAGTACTTC. The chain recombines TRBV19 with TRBJ2-7; TRBD2 agrees at 13 bases. V trimming: 6 bases; J trimming: 10 bases; junction bases outside the gene matches: 18. Germline CDR1 and CDR2: LNHDA and SQIVND (reference sequence). The CDR3 is 17 residues long.

This chain joins TRBV9 and TRBJ2-2; 8 nucleotides match TRBD2. Germline V gene sequence: CDR1 SGDLS, CDR2 YYNGEE. Trimming cost V 0 bases and J 9 bases; bases outside gene matches: 13. CDR3 length: 17 residues. CDR3 sequence reads: CASSVERELRGDRELFF. As DNA, the CDR3 is TGTGCCAGCAGCGTAGAGCGGGAATTGCGGGGGGACCGGGAGCTGTTTTTT.